These 5 T cell receptor beta chains came from one sample sequenced in a study of shared clonotypes between healthy human individuals. The assay was immunoSEQ multiplex PCR, and TCRdb's table has in-frame clones only and misses some. The profile covers roughly 2,500,000 clones, with approximately 93% appearing a single time and approximately 0.37% taken by the ten largest. Sequences were obtained from naive CD4+ T cells from PBMCs. Subset: CD45RA+ positively selected. All receptors derive from a man aged 18-30 years in good health. Some clones in this sample may be carry-over from other donors' samples.

The V gene is TRBV7-2, the J gene TRBJ2-1, with TRBD2 identical over 14 bases. The germline V gene has CDR1 SGHTA and CDR2 FQGNSA. The CDR3 consists of 14 residues. The V segment lost 5 bases and the J segment 9 bases; nucleotides outside the gene matches: 3. This CDR3 reads CASSPGLAGVEQFF. For the CDR3, the DNA is TGTGCCAGCAGCCCGGGACTAGCGGGAGTTGAGCAGTTCTTC.

The V and J genes are TRBV28 and TRBJ2-5; TRBD2 agrees at 16 bases. Looked up from germline, CDR1 is MDHEN and CDR2 is SYDVKM. Unmatched junction bases numbered 13, after V lost 7 bases and J lost 5 bases. The CDR3 extends over 18 amino acids. CDR3 amino acids: CASTLMGLAGGLGETQYF. CDR3 bases: TGTGCCAGCACCCTCATGGGACTAGCGGGAGGGCTGGGTGAGACCCAGTACTTC.

The V gene is TRBV9, the J gene TRBJ1-3; perhaps TRBD1 as D (6 bases). Trimming took off 3 bases at V and 0 bases at J, with 19 bases between the two ends. In germline, CDR1 is SGDLS, CDR2 YYNGEE. CDR3 size: 18 residues. CDR3 nucleotide sequence: TGTGCCAGCAGCGCCGGGGGGGGCGTGCTTAGCTCTGGAAACACCATATATTTT. This sequence encodes CASSAGGGVLSSGNTIYF.

This clone occurred once. Within the sample, other DNA sequences also encode this same CDR3. The rearrangement links TRBV7-8 to TRBJ2-5; 11 bases are a match to TRBD2. Unmatched junction bases numbered 3, after V lost 5 bases and J lost 4 bases. CDR3 length: 14 residues. Germline lookup yields CDR1 SGHVS and CDR2 FQNEAQ. CDR3 sequence: CASSLGLAGETQYF. CDR3 coding DNA: TGTGCCAGCAGCCTAGGACTAGCGGGAGAGACCCAGTACTTC.

The V gene is TRBV6-1, the J gene TRBJ2-3, with 9 bases identical to TRBD2. Germline V lookup: CDR1 MNHNS, CDR2 SASEGT. This CDR3 contains 14 residues. V shed 1 base, J shed 11 bases, and the junction held 7 bases outside the gene matches. This CDR3 is CASSEDWLAGVQYF. The CDR3 nucleotides are TGTGCCAGCAGTGAAGATTGGTTAGCGGGAGTGCAGTATTTT.